The following is a T cell receptor beta chain sequence with its context. Its antigen is currently unknown. The data derive from a study of shared clonotypes between healthy human individuals. Study as a whole: Each donor contributed plates that comprised three CD4 naive, three CD4 memory, two CD8 naive and one CD8 memory. Study conclusions and caveats: Genetic and exposure-history diversity was limited by the few donors. The study found lower generation probabilities in non-shared clonotypes than in those shared by all four donors.

The V segment lost 5 bases and the J segment 8 bases; nucleotides outside the gene matches: 8. CDR3 size: 16 residues. Germline V gene data show CDR1 as SEHNR and CDR2 as FQNEAQ (reference sequence). The naive CD8 population came from CD45RO-negative cells selected for CCR7, without terminally differentiated effector memory CD45RA+ cells. Authors' methods: ImmunoSEQ only sent back junction sequences with no quality scores, so filtering was done differently. Sequencing used immunoSEQ multiplex PCR; TCRdb keeps in-frame clones, though not all of them. V and J calls and clone size follow that table, whereas D and trimming were derived from the DNA. The repertoire holds roughly 570,000 clones, with roughly 98% as singletons.

The chain is built from TRBV7-9 and TRBJ2-1; TRBD2 matches at 14 bases. The sequenced sample consisted of naive CD8+ T cells sorted from blood. The receptor was derived from a man aged 25-45 years in good health. The CDR3 coding sequence is TGTGCCAGCAGCCACGGGACTAGCGGGAGACGAGATGAGCAGTTCTTC. The encoded protein is CASSHGTSGRRDEQFF. Drawing the rest from reference TRBV7-9 and TRBJ2-1, the complete variable domain is DTGVSQNPRHKITKRGQNVTFRCDPISEHNRLYWYRQTLGQGPEFLTYFQNEAQLEKSRLLSDRFSAERPKGSFSTLEIQRTEQGDSAMYLCASSHGTSGRRDEQFFGPGTRLTVL.